Below, one TCR beta chain is given with its context. This entry is derived from a study of blood T cell repertoires in COVID-19. Assay used: immunoSEQ multiplex PCR; TCRdb lists only in-frame clones, some missing. The data hold 150,000 to 200,000 clones, with roughly 84% observed a single time. Seattle cases were enrolled at active infection and followed longitudinally. The CDR3 spans 17 residues. CDR1 is LGHDT, CDR2 YNNKEL, per germline (reference sequence). Losses at the gene ends were 3 bases for V and 4 bases for J; bases not matched to a gene: 10. Sequencing used peripheral blood. V gene TRBV3-1 (or the pseudogene TRBV3-2) combines with J gene TRBJ2-1; 9 bases agree with TRBD2. The TCR was taken from a woman in her 50s with COVID-19, enrolled during active disease. In DNA, the CDR3 is TGTGCCAGCAGCCACACCAGAGAGCGGGGGGTTTACAATGAGCAGTTCTTC. This encodes CASSHTRERGVYNEQFF.